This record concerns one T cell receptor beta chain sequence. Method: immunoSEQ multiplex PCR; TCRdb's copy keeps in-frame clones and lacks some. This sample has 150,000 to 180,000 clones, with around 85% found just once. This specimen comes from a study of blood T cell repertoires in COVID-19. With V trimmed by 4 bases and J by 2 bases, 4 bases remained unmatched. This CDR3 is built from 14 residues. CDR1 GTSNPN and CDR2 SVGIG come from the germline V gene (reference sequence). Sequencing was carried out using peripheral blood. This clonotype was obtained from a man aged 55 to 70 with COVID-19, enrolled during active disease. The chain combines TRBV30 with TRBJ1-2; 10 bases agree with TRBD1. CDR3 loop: CAWIGTGANYGYTF. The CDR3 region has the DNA TGTGCCTGGATCGGGACAGGGGCAAACTATGGCTACACCTTC.